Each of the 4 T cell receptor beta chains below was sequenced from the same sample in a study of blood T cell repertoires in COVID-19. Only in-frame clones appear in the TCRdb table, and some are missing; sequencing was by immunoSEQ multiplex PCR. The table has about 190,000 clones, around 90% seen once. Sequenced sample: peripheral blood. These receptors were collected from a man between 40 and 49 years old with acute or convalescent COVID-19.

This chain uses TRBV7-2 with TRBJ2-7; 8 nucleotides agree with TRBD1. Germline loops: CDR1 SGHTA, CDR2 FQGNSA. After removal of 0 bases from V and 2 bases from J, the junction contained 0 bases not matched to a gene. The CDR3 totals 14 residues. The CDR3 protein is CASSLAGQAYEQYF. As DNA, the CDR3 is TGTGCCAGCAGCTTAGCGGGACAGGCCTACGAGCAGTACTTC.

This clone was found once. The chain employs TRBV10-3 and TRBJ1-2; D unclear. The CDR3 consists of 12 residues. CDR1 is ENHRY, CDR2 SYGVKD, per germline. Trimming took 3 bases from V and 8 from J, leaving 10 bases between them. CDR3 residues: CAISDSGRGYTF. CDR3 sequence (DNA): TGTGCCATCAGTGATTCGGGTAGGGGCTACACCTTC.

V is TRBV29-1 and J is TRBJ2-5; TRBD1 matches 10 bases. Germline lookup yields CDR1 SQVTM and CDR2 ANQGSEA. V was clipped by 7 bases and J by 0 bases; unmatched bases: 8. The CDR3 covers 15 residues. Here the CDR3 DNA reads TGCAGCGGGTACCGCGGGACAGGGGACCAAGAGACCCAGTACTTC. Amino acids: CSGYRGTGDQETQYF. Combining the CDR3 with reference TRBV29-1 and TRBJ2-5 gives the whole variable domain SAVISQKPSRDICQRGTSLTIQCQVDSQVTMMFWYRQQPGQSLTLIATANQGSEATYESGFVIDKFPISRPNLTFSTLTVSNMSPEDSSIYLCSGYRGTGDQETQYFGPGTRLLVL.

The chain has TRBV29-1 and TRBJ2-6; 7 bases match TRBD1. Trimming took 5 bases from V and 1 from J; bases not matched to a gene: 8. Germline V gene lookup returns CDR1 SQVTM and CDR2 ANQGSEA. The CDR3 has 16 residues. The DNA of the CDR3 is TGCAGCGTTCGAGGGGACAGCACGTCTGGGGCCAACGTCCTGACTTTC. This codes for CSVRGDSTSGANVLTF.